The T cell receptor beta chain under discussion was sequenced for a study of T cells in tuberculosis listed by TCRdb under 2018. A note on the overall study: To characterize T cells specific for the mycobacterial lipid antigen glucose monomycolate (GMM), the study used CD1B tetramers together with high-throughput TCR immunosequencing. General conclusions and limits of the study: T cells that bind the CD1B-GMM tetramer with low affinity may have been missed by the stringent sort gate.

TCR-alpha and TCR-beta chains were sequenced unpaired, so chain pairing information was not available. TCR libraries were generated with the immunoSEQ multiplex PCR assay, using TCR-beta and/or TCR-alpha/delta assays for each sample. The amplified TCR libraries were sequenced on the Illumina high-throughput platform. The authors' pipeline ran thus. Clustering and dimensionality reduction relied on pairwise TCRdist distances among GMM-specific receptors from T cells that were either sorted ex vivo or expanded in vitro. Sequence motifs defined by gene usage and CDR3 content were tested for enrichment in tetramer-positive versus tetramer-negative populations. TCRdb stores this immuneACCESS table with in-frame sequences only. Part of the clones is absent; in the studies checked, under half of the shortfall reflects unresolved V genes, and no reason is known for the rest. The V and J calls and clone size are taken from that table; D and trimming were inferred from the DNA. The sample table shows around 60,000 clones, and 81% are seen once. The ten top clones hold about 13% of the sample.

In regard to this clone: Base quality data are lacking; no much larger clone is found one base away.

The germline V end is reduced by 6 bases and the J end by 8 bases; junction bases left unmatched: 8. From a lookup of the germline V gene (reference sequence), CDR1 and CDR2 are LNHDA and SQIVND. From the cysteine up to the phenylalanine, the CDR3 has a length of 14 residues. Only the CDR3 part of the read is kept: 42 bases, read in frame from the first base. PBMC were thawed, rested overnight, stained with a GMM-loaded CD1B tetramer, a Live/Dead dye and anti-CD3, and then sorted on a FACS Aria II. The CD1B tetramers were loaded with C32 glucose monomycolate that had been purified from Rhodococcus equi. Before cryopreservation, the PBMC used for tetramer sorting had been depleted of CD14-expressing monocytes as part of a separate study. About 95,000 tetramer-negative cells were sorted from each donor and analyzed alongside the tetramer-positive cells. Antigen-specific T cells were sorted from several healthy South African adults using GMM-loaded CD1B tetramers.

Sequenced: CD1b-GMM tetramer-negative cells sorted from PBMCs. This specimen's cell subset or site label, interpreted: T cells not binding CD1B-GMM tetramer, sorted from same donor. This receptor was obtained from an adult woman with latent tuberculosis. This chain joins TRBV19 to TRBJ1-2; 11 central nucleotides agree with TRBD1. The DNA sequence is given as TGTGCCAGTAGACCGGACAGGGGGCGCGGGGGCTACACCTTC. This gives the protein CASRPDRGRGGYTF.